This is a list of T cell receptor beta chains from one sample in a study of blood T cell repertoires in COVID-19. Here immunoSEQ multiplex PCR was the method, and the copy in TCRdb shows in-frame clones only, minus some. The sample carries around 230,000 clones, approximately 85% recorded once. Sequenced material: peripheral blood. These receptors all stem from a man aged 45-65 years with COVID-19, enrolled during active disease. CDR3s include the opening cysteine and the closing phenylalanine or tryptophan. D genes are given only for firm matches. Only part of the rows carry a size: once, few, many, or a class if the clone is expanded.

-,-,TRBV7-9,TRBJ1-6,TGTGCCAGCAGCCCCGGTCGGCAGGCCGACCTCTATAATTCACCCCTCCACTTT,CASSPGRQADLYNSPLHF
-,-,TRBV5-1,TRBJ2-7,TGCGCCAGCAGCTTCGGGAAACTAGCCGGGGTTTCTGGCGAGCAGTACTTC,CASSFGKLAGVSGEQYF
TRBD2,few,TRBV7-6,TRBJ2-7,TGTGCCAGCAGCTTAGCGCCTAGCGGGGCCTACGAGCAGTACTTC,CASSLAPSGAYEQYF
TRBD2,-,TRBV5-1,TRBJ2-5,TGCGCCAGCAGCTCGGGACTAGCGGGGGCCGGGGATGAGACCCAGTACTTC,CASSSGLAGAGDETQYF
-,once,TRBV7-8,TRBJ2-6,TGTGCCAGCAGCTTAGTCCCACCCAGCTCTGGGGCCAACGTCCTGACTTTC,CASSLVPPSSGANVLTF
-,-,TRBV7-6,TRBJ2-1,TGTGCCAGCAGCTTATTTGACAGGGACTTTGGCAATGAGCAGTTCTTC,CASSLFDRDFGNEQFF
-,-,TRBV24-1,TRBJ2-3,TGTGCCACCAGTGATTTGCGGGAGACTAGCACAGATACGCAGTATTTT,CATSDLRETSTDTQYF
-,-,TRBV4-1,TRBJ1-2,TGCGCCAGCAGCCAAGGACAGGCCTTGTATGGCTACACCTTC,CASSQGQALYGYTF
TRBD1,-,TRBV5-1,TRBJ2-7,TGCGCCAGCAGCTGGGGACAGTCCTACGAGCAGTACTTC,CASSWGQSYEQYF
TRBD2,few,TRBV14,TRBJ2-7,TGTGCCAGCAGCCCGTTAACTAGCGGGGGGCCGGACGAGCAGTACTTC,CASSPLTSGGPDEQYF
TRBD1,-,TRBV6-6,TRBJ1-1,TGTGCCAGCACCGGAAAGGACAGGGCGAACACTGAAGCTTTCTTT,CASTGKDRANTEAFF
-,medium-sized,TRBV7-9,TRBJ2-5,TGTGCCAGCAGCTCCCGGGACACCTCGATGTGGGAGACCCAGTACTTC,CASSSRDTSMWETQYF
TRBD1,-,TRBV6-6,TRBJ2-5,TGTGCCAGCAGTCACCCCACCGGGACAGGGAGGCGGGAGACCCAGTACTTC,CASSHPTGTGRRETQYF
-,-,TRBV6-1,TRBJ2-1,TGTGCCAGCAGTTTAAATGAGCAGTTCTTC,CASSLNEQFF
TRBD1,-,TRBV29-1,TRBJ2-2,TGCAGCGTTCACACTCGACAGGGGGACACCGGGGAGCTGTTTTTT,CSVHTRQGDTGELFF
-,once,TRBV18,TRBJ2-7,TGTGCCAGCTCACCCCCGACACCCGACTGGCGGGGTAGCTCCTACGAGCAGTACTTC,CASSPPTPDWRGSSYEQYF
TRBD1,-,TRBV28,TRBJ2-1,TGTGCCAGCAGCCTTCAGGGACAGGGGTCCTACAATGAGCAGTTCTTC,CASSLQGQGSYNEQFF
TRBD2,-,TRBV5-4,TRBJ2-1,TGTGCCAGCAGCTTTCCTAGCGGGGGGCACAATGAGCAGTTCTTC,CASSFPSGGHNEQFF
TRBD1,-,TRBV7-9,TRBJ2-5,TGTGCCAGCAGCCCGGGACAGGGTTGGCGAGAGACCCAGTACTTC,CASSPGQGWRETQYF
TRBD1,-,TRBV11-2,TRBJ1-6,TGTGCCAGCAGCTTCAGGGGGCAAGGGAATAATTCACCCCTCCACTTT,CASSFRGQGNNSPLHF
-,-,TRBV5-1,TRBJ1-2,TGCGCCAGCAGCTTGAAAGAAAACAGGGAACGTGGCTACACCTTC,CASSLKENRERGYTF
TRBD2,once,TRBV28,TRBJ2-1,TGTGCCAGCAGTTCCTCTAGCGGGGGGTTGTTATTCCGTGAGCAGTTCTTC,CASSSSSGGLLFREQFF
TRBD1,-,TRBV18,TRBJ1-5,TGTGCCAGCTCACCAGAGGCAGGGGGCCTTGGCAATCAGCCCCAGCATTTT,CASSPEAGGLGNQPQHF
-,-,TRBV2,TRBJ1-1,TGTGCCAGCAGTGTTTTTTCGGTGAACACTGAAGCTTTCTTT,CASSVFSVNTEAFF
-,-,TRBV5-1,TRBJ2-6,TGCGCCAGCAGCCGGGGGGCAGGGCAATTCTCTGGGGCCAACGTCCTGACTTTC,CASSRGAGQFSGANVLTF
TRBD1,-,TRBV9,TRBJ2-5,TGTGCCAGCAGCCTCACGACCCTTCCGGGACAGGGGGTTGAGACCCAGTACTTC,CASSLTTLPGQGVETQYF